This T cell receptor beta chain was profiled in a study of prognosis after radiotherapy for stage I lung cancer. Study in general: Deemed medically inoperable were all patients with non-small cell lung cancer.

Regarding this clonotype: Its specificity is not known.

With two-round multiplex PCR, TCR beta CDR3 sequences were amplified from genomic DNA. The first round of PCR was done with primers that matched each TRBV and TRBJ gene. Second-round PCR used universal primers. Using its own MiXCR run on the multiplex PCR reads, TCRdb lists one record per CDR3 protein. The sample consists of some 20,000 distinct CDR3 sequences, around 52% of them appearing once. Notes on the study in general: A drop in unique TCR clone counts was seen after stereotactic body radiation therapy, median roughly 10,000 versus 7,000. Among patients who developed distant metastases, Shannon entropy after stereotactic body radiation therapy was lower.

The input for sequencing was PBMCs, taken before or after stereotactic body radiation therapy (not recorded which). The TCR originated in a donor aged 50 or older with non-small cell lung cancer.

The CDR3 nucleotides are TGTGCCAGCAGTTACGGGACAGGTAACAATCAGCCCCAGCATTTT. Translating gives CASSYGTGNNQPQHF. The V and J genes are TRBV6-9 and TRBJ1-5; 8 bases match TRBD1. In germline, CDR1 is MNHGY, CDR2 SVAAGI. Germline trimming cut 3 bases from V and 3 bases from J; bases unmatched to any gene: 4. There are 15 residues in the CDR3.